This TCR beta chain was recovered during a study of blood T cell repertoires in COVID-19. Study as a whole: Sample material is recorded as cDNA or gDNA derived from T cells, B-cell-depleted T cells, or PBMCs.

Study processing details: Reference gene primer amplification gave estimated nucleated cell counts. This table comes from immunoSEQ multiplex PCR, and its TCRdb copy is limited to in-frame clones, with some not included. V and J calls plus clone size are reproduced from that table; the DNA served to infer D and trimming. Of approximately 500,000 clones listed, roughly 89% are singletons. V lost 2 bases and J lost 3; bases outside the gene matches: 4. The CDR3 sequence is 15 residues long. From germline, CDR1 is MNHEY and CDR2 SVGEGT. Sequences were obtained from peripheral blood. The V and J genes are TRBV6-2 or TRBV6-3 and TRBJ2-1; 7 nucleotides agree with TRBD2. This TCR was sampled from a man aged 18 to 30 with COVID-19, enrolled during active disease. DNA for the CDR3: TGTGCCAGCAGTTACGGTACGGGGGGCTACAATGAGCAGTTCTTC. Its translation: CASSYGTGGYNEQFF.